These 4 T cell receptor beta chains share one sample of origin, sequenced in a study of blood T cell repertoires in COVID-19. The data were produced by immunoSEQ multiplex PCR, yet TCRdb's version contains in-frame clones alone and is incomplete. The sample consists of 85,000 to 110,000 clones, 89% of them appearing once. Sequenced input: peripheral blood. Every receptor here comes from a woman older than 75 in a cohort sampled during active COVID-19.

The chain uses TRBV28 and TRBJ2-2; 9 bases fit TRBD1. The V gene end was trimmed by 4 bases and the J gene end by 5 bases; junction bases not matched to a gene: 8. There are 16 residues in the CDR3. Germline V gene data show CDR1 as MDHEN and CDR2 as SYDVKM. CDR3 region: CASSSPGQGSTGELFF. Written as DNA, the CDR3 is TGTGCCAGCAGTTCACCGGGACAGGGTAGTACCGGGGAGCTGTTTTTT.

The gene calls are TRBV30 and TRBJ1-6; D may be TRBD1 (5 bases). Trimming cost V 4 bases and J 7 bases, with 14 bases left between them. The CDR3 contains 14 residues. CDR1 is GTSNPN, CDR2 SVGIG, per germline (reference sequence). This CDR3 is CAWTGGRSNSPLHF. The CDR3 DNA is TGTGCCTGGACCGGGGGACGGTCAAATTCACCCCTCCACTTT.

This clone is a singleton in its sample. The V and J genes are TRBV21-1 and TRBJ2-2; the D call TRBD2 from the table was never checked on the DNA. TRBV21-1 is marked as a pseudogene. The CDR3 runs to 19 residues. As DNA, the CDR3 is TGTGCCAGCACGGTGTCTCCCGTAGTCCCGGGGGATAACACCGGGGAGCTGTTTTTT. As protein: CASTVSPVVPGDNTGELFF.

The chain has TRBV28 and TRBJ2-3; D remains ambiguous. The CDR3 is 13 amino acids. Germline V gene data show CDR1 as MDHEN and CDR2 as SYDVKM. Trimming took off 7 bases at V and 0 bases at J, with 8 bases between the two ends. CDR3 region: CASTPGSTDTQYF. Here the CDR3 DNA reads TGTGCCAGCACCCCCGGGAGCACAGATACGCAGTATTTT. Drawing the rest from reference TRBV28 and TRBJ2-3, the complete variable domain is DVKVTQSSRYLVKRTGEKVFLECVQDMDHENMFWYRQDPGLGLRLIYFSYDVKMKEKGDIPEGYSVSREKKERFSLILESASTNQTSMYLCASTPGSTDTQYFGPGTRLTVL.